Here is one T cell receptor beta chain with its context. This entry comes from a study of blood T cell repertoires in COVID-19. Looking at the study overall: The samples span acute and convalescent COVID-19 from the United States, Italy and Spain. The cDNA or gDNA used as material had been derived from T cells, B-cell-depleted T cells, or PBMCs.

How the authors handled the data: Estimation of nucleated cell counts relied on the amplification of reference gene primers. Only in-frame clones appear in the TCRdb table, and some are missing; sequencing was by immunoSEQ multiplex PCR. V and J calls and clone size follow that table, whereas D and trimming were derived from the DNA. The sample consists of about 87,000 clones, 70% to 90% of them appearing once. Sequenced input: peripheral blood. The receptor's source is a man aged 35 to 55 with acute or convalescent COVID-19.

CDR3 amino acids: CASSSPDREISGYTF. DNA for the CDR3: TGTGCCAGCAGTTCGCCCGACAGGGAGATCTCTGGCTACACCTTC. This rearrangement joins TRBV27 to TRBJ1-2; 7 bases are shared with TRBD1. Germline CDR1 and CDR2: MNHEY and SMNVEV (reference sequence). V dropped 4 bases and J dropped 7; count of bases not matched to a gene: 12. The CDR3 loop spans 15 amino acids.